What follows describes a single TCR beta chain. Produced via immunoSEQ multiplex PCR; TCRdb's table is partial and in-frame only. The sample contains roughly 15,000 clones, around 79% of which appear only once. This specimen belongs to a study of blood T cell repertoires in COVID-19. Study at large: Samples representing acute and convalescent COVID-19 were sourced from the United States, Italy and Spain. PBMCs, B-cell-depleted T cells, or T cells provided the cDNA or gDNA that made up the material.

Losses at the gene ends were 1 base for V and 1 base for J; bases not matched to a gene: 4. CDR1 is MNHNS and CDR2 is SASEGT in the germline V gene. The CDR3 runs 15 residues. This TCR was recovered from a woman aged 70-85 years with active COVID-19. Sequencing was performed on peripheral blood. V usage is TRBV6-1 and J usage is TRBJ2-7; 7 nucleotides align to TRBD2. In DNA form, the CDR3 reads TGTGCCAGCAGTGAAGGCGGGAGTACTTCCTACGAGCAGTACTTC. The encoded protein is CASSEGGSTSYEQYF.